Described below is a single TCR beta chain sequence and its context. The antigen remains unidentified. Compared with germline, one end of the junction differs, possibly owing to a read error. Per the germline V gene, CDR1 is MNHNS and CDR2 is SASEGT. The CDR3 contains 14 residues. Any history of autoimmune disease or systemic immunosuppression disqualified patients. Generated by immunoSEQ multiplex PCR, the TCRdb table keeps only in-frame clones and is missing some. The sample has roughly 42,000 clones; around 87% are singletons. The sample comes from a study of OX40 agonist ivuxolimab in advanced cancers. Study information: Prior anti-PD-1, anti-PD-L1 or anti-CTLA-4 therapy was allowed; around 43% had some. Overall study results and limits: Relative to CD4+, CD8+ T cells held more expanded clones on average.

Sequencing used CD4+ or CD8+ T cells sorted from blood, obtained in a trial of the OX40 agonist ivuxolimab. The chain links TRBV6-1 to TRBJ2-7, with a weak D call TRBD1 (5 bases). The clonotype originates from an adult with an advanced solid tumor such as melanoma, head and neck, liver or kidney cancer. Here the CDR3 DNA reads TGTGCCAGCAGGGAAGAAACAGGAGACTACGAGCAGTACTTC. Its protein product is CASREETGDYEQYF.